This T cell receptor beta chain was retrieved from a study of T cells in Graves' hyperthyroidism and ophthalmopathy. Trimming removed 5 bases from V and 4 bases from J, with 18 bases in between. Looked up from germline, CDR1 is SGHAT and CDR2 is FQNNGV. The CDR3 has 16 amino acids. Patients were excluded for uncontrolled infection, other autoimmune disease, pregnancy or lactation. The PBMCs were taken from under 12 ml of fresh peripheral blood. Amplification of TCR beta CDR3 regions used RNA as the template. TCR CDR3 regions were first amplified by RT-PCR with HTBI primers. TCRdb itself ran the multiplex PCR reads through MiXCR, one entry per CDR3 protein. The table has under 400,000 distinct CDR3 sequences, roughly 13% seen once. Study-wide findings and caveats: Ophthalmopathy cases were set apart from stable hyperthyroidism by a 13 V-J model. The model made its ophthalmopathy prediction, and onset followed a median about 6.8 months later.

This clonotype was counted at least ten times. Its target is not known. Sequencing was carried out using blood. This sequence joins TRBV11-2 and TRBJ2-1; weak D call: TRBD2 (6 bases). This clonotype was sampled from a woman aged 60-75 years with Graves' hyperthyroidism. CDR3 sequence: CASSPYGTRTYNEQFF. In DNA form, the CDR3 reads TGTGCCAGCAGCCCGTACGGGACTCGGACGTACAATGAGCAGTTCTTC.